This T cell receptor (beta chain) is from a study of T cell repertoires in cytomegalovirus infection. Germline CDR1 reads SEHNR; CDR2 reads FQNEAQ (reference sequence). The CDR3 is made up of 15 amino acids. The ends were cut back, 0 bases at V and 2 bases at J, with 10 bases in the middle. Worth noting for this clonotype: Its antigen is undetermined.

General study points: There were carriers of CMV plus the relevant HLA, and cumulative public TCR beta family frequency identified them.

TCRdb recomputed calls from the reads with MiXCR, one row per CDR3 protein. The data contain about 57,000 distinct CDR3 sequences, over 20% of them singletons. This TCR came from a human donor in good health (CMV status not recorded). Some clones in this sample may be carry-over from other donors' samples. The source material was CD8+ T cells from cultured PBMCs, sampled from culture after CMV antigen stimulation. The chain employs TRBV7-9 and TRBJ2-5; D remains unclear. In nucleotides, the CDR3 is TGTGCCAGCAGCTTAGCGCGGCTCTCACAAGAGACCCAGTACTTC. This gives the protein CASSLARLSQETQYF. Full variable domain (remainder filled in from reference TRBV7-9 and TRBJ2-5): DTGVSQNPRHKITKRGQNVTFRCDPISEHNRLYWYRQTLGQGPEFLTYFQNEAQLEKSRLLSDRFSAERPKGSFSTLEIQRTEQGDSAMYLCASSLARLSQETQYFGPGTRLLVL.